These T cell receptor beta chains were read from a single sample in a study of T cells in Graves' hyperthyroidism and ophthalmopathy. Using its own MiXCR run on the multiplex PCR reads, TCRdb lists one record per CDR3 protein. Found here are under 200,000 distinct CDR3 sequences, roughly 9.4% of them singletons; the top ten hold more than 20%. The sample taken for sequencing was blood. All receptors derive from a woman in her late teens or twenties with Graves' hyperthyroidism that later progressed to Graves' ophthalmopathy. Each CDR3 is given with its conserved first and last residue. The D gene is left open where the match is weak. Only part of the rows carry a size: once, few, many, or a class if the clone is expanded.

NA	NA	TRBV27	TRBJ2-1	TGTGCCAGCAGTCCGTCGGGAGTAGAATACAATGAGCAGTTCTTC	CASSPSGVEYNEQFF
many	NA	TRBV7-9	TRBJ1-1	TGTGCCAGCAGCTTAGCAAGGGCCGGAGGTAGCACTGAAGCTTTCTTT	CASSLARAGGSTEAFF
many	NA	TRBV2	TRBJ1-5	TGTGCCAGCAGTACTGGGACGGTTTATAGCAATCAGCCCCAGCATTTT	CASSTGTVYSNQPQHF
NA	NA	TRBV5-4	TRBJ2-2	TGTGCCAGCAGGAAAGACACCAACACCGGGGAGCTGTTTTTT	CASRKDTNTGELFF
NA	TRBD2	TRBV11-3	TRBJ2-2	TGTGCCAGCAGCTTAGGGGGGGGTTACACCGGGGAGCTGTTTTTT	CASSLGGGYTGELFF
many	NA	TRBV20-1	TRBJ1-1	TGCAGTCCTGGTATTGAAGCTTTCTTT	CSPGIEAFF
many	NA	TRBV29-1	TRBJ1-1	TGCAGCGTAACACAAATGAACACTGAAGCTTTCTTT	CSVTQMNTEAFF
NA	NA	TRBV4-2	TRBJ2-3	TGTGCCAGCAGCCTTACGGGTGGCGGGACACGCACAGATACGCAGTATTTT	CASSLTGGGTRTDTQYF
many	TRBD1	TRBV5-1	TRBJ1-6	TGCGCCAGCAGGCCCTCCCCCGGACAGGAAAATTCACCCCTCCACTTT	CASRPSPGQENSPLHF
many	TRBD2	TRBV5-1	TRBJ2-1	TGCGCCAGCAGCTTGGGCGGGAGGGCCATGGCGTACAATGAGCAGTTCTTC	CASSLGGRAMAYNEQFF
NA	NA	TRBV9	TRBJ2-7	TGTGCCAGCAGCGTAAGGGACGTACCTCTGGGCGAGCAGTACTTC	CASSVRDVPLGEQYF
NA	TRBD1	TRBV30	TRBJ2-3	TGTGCCTGGAGCACAGGGGGGAGCACAGATACGCAGTATTTT	CAWSTGGSTDTQYF
NA	NA	TRBV20-1	TRBJ1-1	TGCAGTGCTAGAGGGGCGGGGCTGGACGACACTGAAGCTTTCTTT	CSARGAGLDDTEAFF
many	TRBD1	TRBV6-1	TRBJ1-1	TGTGCCAGCATTCCCCCAGGGGGCGCGGGCACTGAAGCTTTCTTT	CASIPPGGAGTEAFF
many	NA	TRBV6-5	TRBJ1-4	TGTGCCAGCAGTTACGAGGGGGTTAGTGAAAAACTGTTTTTT	CASSYEGVSEKLFF
many	NA	TRBV3-1	TRBJ2-1	TGTGCCAGCAGCCAAGTAGAGAATGAGCAGTTCTTC	CASSQVENEQFF
many	NA	TRBV5-1	TRBJ1-3	TGCGCCAGTCGCGAGTTTGACTCTGGAAACACCATATATTTT	CASREFDSGNTIYF
many	NA	TRBV2	TRBJ2-2	TGTGCCAGCAGGGGGCCGGGGGCGAACACCGGGGAGCTGTTTTTT	CASRGPGANTGELFF
NA	NA	TRBV6-4	TRBJ2-1	TGTGCCAGCAGTGACGGGGGCGGGAGCGGTAATGAGCAGTTCTTC	CASSDGGGSGNEQFF
NA	NA	TRBV6-2/TRBV6-3	TRBJ1-2	TGTGCCAGCAGACGGGACGGCTACACCTTC	CASRRDGYTF
many	NA	TRBV20-1	TRBJ2-7	TGCAGTGCTAGAGATCCACTAGACTCCTACGAGCAGTACTTC	CSARDPLDSYEQYF
many	NA	TRBV19	TRBJ2-7	TGTGCCAGTAGTATTGGGGACACCGTCTACGAGCAGTACTTC	CASSIGDTVYEQYF
few	TRBD2	TRBV5-5	TRBJ2-1	TGTGCCAGCAGCTTCCCTGGGGGGGATGAGCAGTTCTTC	CASSFPGGDEQFF
NA	NA	TRBV6-1	TRBJ1-2	TGTGCCAGCACCTTCGGGGCAGCAGTGGAGTGGAGCGGCTACACCTTC	CASTFGAAVEWSGYTF
many	TRBD1	TRBV2	TRBJ1-5	TGTGCCAGCAGGGGGACAGGGCCGTTCAATCAGCCCCAGCATTTT	CASRGTGPFNQPQHF
NA	NA	TRBV6-2/TRBV6-3	TRBJ2-7	TGTGCCAGCAGTAGGACTTCCTACGAGCAGTACTTC	CASSRTSYEQYF
many	NA	TRBV2	TRBJ1-2	TGTGCCAGCAGTGATCTGCCTGGCTACACCTTC	CASSDLPGYTF
NA	NA	TRBV19	TRBJ1-2	TGTGCCAGTAGTAAGAGAGGCTATGGCTACACCTTC	CASSKRGYGYTF
many	NA	TRBV6-2/TRBV6-3	TRBJ1-5	TGTGCCAGCAGTGATACTAGGACATATAGCAATCAGCCCCAGCATTTT	CASSDTRTYSNQPQHF
many	TRBD1	TRBV6-5	TRBJ2-5	TGTGCCAGCAGTTACACTCAGGGGGAAGGGGAGACCCAGTACTTC	CASSYTQGEGETQYF
many	NA	TRBV3-1	TRBJ1-5	TGTGCCAGCAGCCAGTTTACAGGGATTTCTCAGCCCCAGCATTTT	CASSQFTGISQPQHF
few	TRBD2	TRBV19	TRBJ2-1	TGTGCCAGTAGTAAAGGACTAGCGGGGGGCCACTACAATGAGCAGTTCTTC	CASSKGLAGGHYNEQFF
many	TRBD1	TRBV30	TRBJ2-7	TGTGCCTGGGACAGGGGTGGGTACGAGCAGTACTTC	CAWDRGGYEQYF
many	NA	TRBV7-8	TRBJ2-1	TGTGCCAGCAGCTTAAAACGTGAGCTCGTCGGGGAGAATGAGCAGTTCTTC	CASSLKRELVGENEQFF
many	TRBD1	TRBV29-1	TRBJ2-7	TGCAGCGCAAGGACAGGGCCCGAGCAGTACTTC	CSARTGPEQYF
many	NA	TRBV30	TRBJ2-1	TGTGCCTGGAGTCTCCCCTACAATGAGCAGTTCTTC	CAWSLPYNEQFF
NA	NA	TRBV19	TRBJ1-4	TGTGCCAGTAGTATCTACCAGGGGGAAAAACTGTTTTTT	CASSIYQGEKLFF
few	TRBD2	TRBV13	TRBJ2-7	TGTGCCAGCAGCTGGGGTGCTAGCGGGTCCTACGAGCAGTACTTC	CASSWGASGSYEQYF
many	NA	TRBV27	TRBJ2-1	TGTGCCAGCAGTTTATCAGGTCACGAGGGCTCCTACAATGAGCAGTTCTTC	CASSLSGHEGSYNEQFF
many	NA	TRBV5-6	TRBJ2-5	TGTGCCAGCAGCTTGGCAGTCAGTGGAGTCGGTGGAGAGACCCAGTACTTC	CASSLAVSGVGGETQYF
NA	TRBD2	TRBV2	TRBJ2-5	TGTGCCAGCAATCAGCGGGAGGTAACTCAAGAGACCCAGTACTTC	CASNQREVTQETQYF
few	TRBD2	TRBV4-1	TRBJ2-1	TGCGCCAGCAGCCAAGATTTCACTAGCGGGGGCAATGAGCAGTTCTTC	CASSQDFTSGGNEQFF
many	NA	TRBV6-1	TRBJ1-4	TGTGCCAGCAGTTATTCCACCGCGGCTTTTTTGGTTGAAAAACTGTTTTTT	CASSYSTAAFLVEKLFF
many	TRBD2	TRBV12-3/TRBV12-4	TRBJ2-5	TGTGCCAGCAGTTTAGCGCGGGGGGTAGGGGAGACCCAGTACTTC	CASSLARGVGETQYF
many	NA	TRBV29-1	TRBJ2-3	TGCAGCGTTTCTGGCGCAGATACGCAGTATTTT	CSVSGADTQYF
few	NA	TRBV4-1	TRBJ2-1	TGCGCCAGCAGTCATCGACTAATGTGGGTAGCGGCAAGACTAAAGTACAATGAGCAGTTCTTC	CASSHRLMWVAARLKYNEQFF
many	NA	TRBV6-1	TRBJ1-3	TGTGCCAGCAGTGAAGAAGGGGTCGATGGAAACACCATATATTTT	CASSEEGVDGNTIYF
many	NA	TRBV6-1	TRBJ2-7	TGTGCCAGCAGTGAATGGGGGGAGCAGTACTTC	CASSEWGEQYF
many	TRBD1	TRBV2	TRBJ2-1	TGTGCCAGCAGTAGGGACAGGGGAGATGAGCAGTTCTTC	CASSRDRGDEQFF
NA	TRBD2	TRBV19	TRBJ2-3	TGTGCCAGTAGCCCCCGACTAGCGGGGGCGGTAGATACGCAGTATTTT	CASSPRLAGAVDTQYF
NA	NA	TRBV12-3/TRBV12-4	TRBJ1-4	TGTGCCAGCAGCCCGGAGTTCTGGGGCCTTTTAACTAATGAAAAACTGTTTTTT	CASSPEFWGLLTNEKLFF
many	NA	TRBV7-2	TRBJ2-3	TGTGCCAGCAGCCCCCTAGGCAGCGGCACAGATACGCAGTATTTT	CASSPLGSGTDTQYF
NA	NA	TRBV19	TRBJ1-6	TGTGCCAGTAGTATAGGGGTCGCGAATTCACCCCTCCACTTT	CASSIGVANSPLHF
NA	NA	TRBV6-4	TRBJ2-1	TGTGCCAGCAGTGTCGGACCGAACTACAATGAGCAGTTCTTC	CASSVGPNYNEQFF
many	TRBD2	TRBV6-1	TRBJ2-1	TGTGCCAGCAGCCGGACTAGCGGGAGGTTCAACTCCTACAATGAGCAGTTCTTC	CASSRTSGRFNSYNEQFF
many	NA	TRBV6-2/TRBV6-3	TRBJ1-1	TGTGCCAGCAGTTACAGGGGAAGGGGGGACACTGAAGCTTTCTTT	CASSYRGRGDTEAFF
many	NA	TRBV30	TRBJ1-1	TGTGCCTGGAGTCGGGGCAGGGTTGAGTCTGAAGCTTTCTTT	CAWSRGRVESEAFF
many	NA	TRBV29-1	TRBJ1-1	TGCAGCGTTGATTTGGTGCGGTATGAAGCTTTCTTT	CSVDLVRYEAFF
many	TRBD1	TRBV14	TRBJ2-1	TGTGCCAGCAGCCAATATACCCTCCGGGACAGGGGCAATGAGCAGTTCTTC	CASSQYTLRDRGNEQFF
many	NA	TRBV12-3/TRBV12-4	TRBJ1-1	TGTGCCAGCAGTCTAAAGGATGGTAACACTGAAGCTTTCTTT	CASSLKDGNTEAFF